The 27 T cell receptor beta chains given below trace back to one sample, sequenced in a study of blood T cells in healthy people across ages. Primers used in a second PCR of about 6 to 11 cycles were a sample-barcoded 5' primer and a J-beta primer mix. TCRdb independently ran MiXCR on the 5' RACE reads; one entry per CDR3 protein. The table includes about 830,000 distinct CDR3 sequences, roughly 60% detected once. Input material: blood. The source of these receptors is a man aged 25 to 40 in good health.

The CDR3 DNA is TGCGCCAGCAGCCAGGACGCAGTGGGGGAAAAACTGTTTTTT. Translating gives CASSQDAVGEKLFF. The chain has TRBV4-3 and TRBJ1-4; D not resolved. The CDR3 is 14 amino acids. Germline loops: CDR1 LGHNA, CDR2 YSLEER. Trimming shortened V by 3 bases and J by 8 bases, and 13 bases separated the two germline ends.

V usage is TRBV12-3 or TRBV12-4 and J usage is TRBJ1-2, with D perhaps TRBD1 (5 bases). CDR3 length: 15 residues. The ends were cut back, 6 bases at V and 4 bases at J, with 18 bases in the middle. CDR3 DNA sequence: TGTGCCAGCAGCTCCGAGGCGAGGGGAGTCTATGGCTACACCTTC. It specifies CASSSEARGVYGYTF.

The chain carries TRBV4-1 and TRBJ2-1, with a possible D match to TRBD1 (5 bases). This CDR3 contains 15 residues. V was trimmed by 0 bases and J by 4 bases, leaving 10 bases between them. Germline CDR1 and CDR2: MGHRA and YSYEKL. This CDR3 reads CASSQDRSGYNEQFF. The CDR3 nucleotides are TGCGCCAGCAGCCAAGATAGGTCAGGGTACAATGAGCAGTTCTTC.

The gene calls are TRBV29-1 and TRBJ2-3, with D unclear. Germline CDR1 SQVTM, CDR2 ANQGSEA. The CDR3 loop spans 12 amino acids. With 4 bases removed from V and 8 bases from J, the gap between germline ends came to 13 bases. DNA for the CDR3: TGCAGCGTTGGAGCCAGTCAGCGTACGCAGTATTTT. Translating gives CSVGASQRTQYF.

This chain connects TRBV5-1 to TRBJ1-1, with D possibly matching TRBD1 (5 bases). CDR3 length: 16 amino acids. Germline V CDR1 and CDR2: SGHRS, YFSETQ. Trimming removed 0 bases from V and 1 base from J, with 13 bases in between. The CDR3, as DNA: TGCGCCAGCAGCTTGGCCCTGGGGGGGAGGAACACTGAAGCTTTCTTT. As protein: CASSLALGGRNTEAFF.

This chain joins TRBV7-2 and TRBJ2-7; D unresolved. CDR3 length equals 14 residues. Trimming removed 0 bases at V and 0 bases at J, with 6 bases between. Looked up from germline, CDR1 is SGHTA and CDR2 is FQGNSA. CDR3 in DNA: TGTGCCAGCAGCTTAGCACACCTCTCCTACGAGCAGTACTTC. Its translation: CASSLAHLSYEQYF.

V usage is TRBV29-1 and J usage is TRBJ1-6, with TRBD1 identical over 7 bases. Germline V CDR1 and CDR2: SQVTM, ANQGSEA. The CDR3 is made up of 12 amino acids. V lost 6 bases to trimming and J lost 7 bases; unmatched junction nucleotides: 3. CDR3 region: CSVGDSNSPLHF. CDR3 nucleotide sequence: TGCAGCGTAGGGGACAGCAATTCACCCCTCCACTTT.

About this clonotype itself: The junction and the germline gene differ at one end; a read error may be behind it. The chain combines TRBV4-2 with TRBJ2-5; TRBD1 is a possible D gene (5 bases). The closer fit of TRBJ2-4 to the DNA end suggests the J call may be wrong. CDR1 and CDR2 (germline): LGHNA, YNFKEQ. The CDR3 runs to 13 residues. This chain's CDR3 is CAGSQSGQYIQYF. As DNA, the CDR3 is TGTGCCGGCAGCCAGTCAGGGCAGTACATTCAGTACTTC.

The J gene is TRBJ2-3, the V gene TRBV15; no definite D call. This CDR3 contains 13 residues. Per the germline V gene, CDR1 is LNHNV and CDR2 is YYDKDF (reference sequence). V dropped 0 bases and J dropped 6 bases, with 7 bases sitting between them. DNA of the CDR3: TGTGCCACCAGCAGAGATCCCCCCGATACGCAGTATTTT. Amino acids: CATSRDPPDTQYF.

This clonotype showed up just a few times. This chain uses TRBV5-1 with TRBJ2-7, with a possible D match to TRBD2 (5 bases). The V gene's germline CDR1 is SGHRS and CDR2 YFSETQ. The CDR3 sequence is 14 residues long. Trimming took 3 bases from V and 3 from J, leaving 13 bases between them. The CDR3 nucleotides read TGCGCCAGCAGCTCGAACGAGGGCCTCTACGAGCAGTACTTC. Its protein product is CASSSNEGLYEQYF.

This chain connects TRBV5-1 to TRBJ2-4; tentative D call: TRBD1 (6 bases). The germline gives CDR1 SGHRS, CDR2 YFSETQ. Trimming stripped 4 bases from V and 6 bases from J, with 20 bases between. The CDR3 contains 16 residues. Here the CDR3 DNA reads TGCGCCAGCAGCACTCTTCCCGGGACAAGTAGAAACATTCAGTACTTC. Translated, it gives CASSTLPGTSRNIQYF.

J is TRBJ2-6 and V is TRBV20-1, with D unclear. Trimming shortened V by 3 bases and J by 4 bases, and 10 bases separated the two germline ends. The length of the CDR3 is 14 residues. Germline V lookup: CDR1 DFQATT, CDR2 SNEGSKA (reference sequence). The CDR3 reads CSARGVSGANVLTF. The CDR3 coding sequence is TGCAGTGCTAGGGGCGTTTCAGGGGCCAACGTCCTGACTTTC.

The rearrangement uses TRBV4-2 and TRBJ2-1; D is perhaps TRBD2 (7 bases). Germline values: CDR1 LGHNA, CDR2 YNFKEQ. Between the trimmed V and J ends, which lost 3 bases and 4 bases, there was a span of 19 bases. The length of the CDR3 is 17 residues. The CDR3 DNA reads as TGTGCCAGCAGCCAGACCTGGGCGGGGGCGGGTTACAATGAGCAGTTCTTC. Its translation is CASSQTWAGAGYNEQFF.

This clonotype has just a few counts. The V call is TRBV6-5, the J call TRBJ2-3; D call uncertain. Germline V CDR1 and CDR2: MNHEY, SVGAGI. Trimming stripped 2 bases from V and 6 bases from J, with 9 bases between. The CDR3 loop spans 13 amino acids. The CDR3 sequence is CASSYPTQDTQYF. CDR3 bases: TGTGCCAGCAGTTACCCTACACAGGATACGCAGTATTTT.

The chain uses TRBV29-1 and TRBJ2-1; D is perhaps TRBD2 (6 bases). This CDR3 region has 15 residues. With 0 bases removed from V and 8 bases from J, the gap between germline ends came to 17 bases. The V gene's germline CDR1 is SQVTM and CDR2 ANQGSEA. The CDR3 DNA reads TGCAGCGTTGAAGAGCCACTACTAGCTGGCGATGAGCAGTTCTTC. It specifies CSVEEPLLAGDEQFF.

This chain links TRBV20-1 with TRBJ2-7; D unresolved. In germline, CDR1 is DFQATT, CDR2 SNEGSKA (reference sequence). The CDR3 runs 9 residues. V lost 3 bases and J 3 bases, leaving 0 bases between the germline ends. Here the CDR3 DNA reads TGCAGTGCTAGCTACGAGCAGTACTTC. This translates into CSASYEQYF.

Note on this clonotype: A junction end diverges from the germline sequence, so it may reflect a read error. V gene TRBV29-1 combines with J gene TRBJ2-1; 13 bases are a match to TRBD2. The CDR3 has 15 residues. The germline CDR1 and CDR2 sequences are SQVTM and ANQGSEA. This chain's CDR3 is CSVRLAGGLNNERFF. In nucleotides, the CDR3 is TGCAGCGTGCGACTAGCGGGGGGCCTTAACAATGAGCGGTTCTTC.

This clonotype was detected only once. The chain recombines TRBV6-1 with TRBJ1-2; D not certain. V was clipped by 7 bases and J by 8 bases, with 20 bases between them. The CDR3 has 14 amino acids. Germline V CDR1 and CDR2: MNHNS, SASEGT. DNA for the CDR3: TGTGCCAGCAACGAAGGGCTCCGAGGGTACGGCTACACCTTC. It codes for CASNEGLRGYGYTF.

This rearrangement joins TRBV6-5 to TRBJ1-4; D ambiguous. V was shortened by 2 bases and J by 0 bases, with 10 bases between the two germline ends. CDR1 MNHEY and CDR2 SVGAGI come from the germline V gene. This CDR3 region has 16 residues. CDR3 DNA sequence: TGTGCCAGCAGTTACAATCGAGCAGCAACTAATGAAAAACTGTTTTTT. It is translated as CASSYNRAATNEKLFF.

This clonotype was counted a few times. The V and J genes are TRBV4-2 and TRBJ2-1; 10 nucleotides align to TRBD2. The junction had 9 bases not matched to a gene; V was cut back by 3 bases and J by 7 bases. The CDR3 is made up of 16 amino acids. In germline, CDR1 is LGHNA, CDR2 YNFKEQ. For the CDR3, the DNA is TGTGCCAGCAGCCAGCCCAGCGGGGGGGCCGTTAATGAGCAGTTCTTC. This gives the protein CASSQPSGGAVNEQFF.

The chain recombines TRBV24-1 with TRBJ2-5; TRBD1 agrees at 8 bases. Near its end, the DNA agrees better with TRBJ2-7, so the J call may be wrong. The CDR3 sequence is 15 residues long. Per the germline V gene, CDR1 is KGHDR and CDR2 is SFDVKD. The CDR3 is CATREPDRGGYEQYF. For the CDR3, the DNA is TGTGCCACCAGGGAACCTGACAGGGGAGGTTACGAGCAGTACTTC.

The J gene is TRBJ2-7, the V gene TRBV4-3, with a possible D match to TRBD1 (7 bases). CDR1 and CDR2 (germline): LGHNA, YSLEER. The V end lost 0 bases, the J end lost 4 bases, and 16 bases lay between the germline ends. The CDR3 is 16 residues long. CDR3 region: CASSQEWGQGGYEQYF. CDR3 nucleotides: TGCGCCAGCAGCCAAGAGTGGGGCCAGGGGGGTTACGAGCAGTACTTC.

The V call is TRBV20-1, the J call TRBJ2-7, with D hard to call. The V and J ends lost 6 bases and 0 bases respectively, with 15 bases between them. Germline CDR1 is DFQATT and CDR2 is SNEGSKA (reference sequence). The CDR3 has 14 residues. The CDR3 loop reads CSAVDGRNSYEQYF. In DNA form, the CDR3 reads TGCAGTGCCGTCGACGGACGGAACTCCTACGAGCAGTACTTC.

Note on this clonotype: The junction shows a germline mismatch at one end, possibly a read error. CDR3 sequence: CASSDRENSPPHF. CDR3 DNA sequence: TGTGCCAGCAGTGACAGGGAGAATTCACCCCCCCACTTT. The chain has TRBV6-2 or TRBV6-3 and TRBJ1-6; 7 bases are shared with TRBD1. The length of the CDR3 is 13 residues. Germline assignment: CDR1 MNHEY and CDR2 SVGEGT.

The genes are TRBV6-8 and TRBJ1-2; no reliable D call. Per germline, CDR1 MNHGY and CDR2 SAAAGT. The CDR3 covers 9 residues. V was cut by 7 bases and J by 6 bases, with 3 bases left in between. The CDR3, as DNA: TGTGCCAGCACCGATGGCTACACCTTC. Translated: CASTDGYTF.

The V call is TRBV9, the J call TRBJ2-1, with D perhaps TRBD1 (6 bases). The V gene's germline CDR1 is SGDLS and CDR2 YYNGEE. The V end was cut by 7 bases, the J end by 7 bases, with 9 bases between. CDR3 length: 11 residues. This CDR3 is CASGGLNEQFF. In DNA form, the CDR3 reads TGTGCCAGCGGGGGCCTGAATGAGCAGTTCTTC.

V and J are TRBV12-3 or TRBV12-4 and TRBJ2-5, with 8 nucleotides matching TRBD2. This CDR3 region has 17 residues. V lost 0 bases, J lost 2 bases, and 8 bases stayed unmatched. The DNA of the CDR3 is TGTGCCAGCAGTTTAGCGTTCGAGCGGGGGCCGCAAGAGACCCAGTACTTC. Encoded protein: CASSLAFERGPQETQYF.